This T cell receptor beta chain is from a study of T cell responses to AZD1222 COVID-19 vaccine. About the study: Pooling of second doses given at about 4 or about 12 weeks was done.

Here immunoSEQ multiplex PCR was the method, and the copy in TCRdb shows in-frame clones only, minus some. Among 150,000 or so clones, about nine tenths were seen once, and the ten largest hold roughly 2%. Trimming left V 4 bases short and J 7 bases short, with 12 bases between. CDR1 SGHNT and CDR2 YYREEE come from the germline V gene (reference sequence). The CDR3 length is 13 residues. Study-level findings and limits: Seropositive AZD1222 recipients at baseline numbered only five or six. Clonal diversity was possibly underestimated, and white British individuals and females predominated among donors. The repertoires were collected only after the peak T cell response.

To note about this clone: The antigen remains undetermined.

This chain connects TRBV5-4 to TRBJ1-5; maybe TRBD1 (5 bases). The sequence came from an adult in good health. The sequencing here drew on peripheral blood, taken on day 0 of AZD1222 vaccination. CDR3: CASSRDPTQPQHF. The CDR3, as DNA: TGTGCCAGCAGCAGGGACCCAACACAGCCCCAGCATTTT. Complete variable domain (other parts from reference TRBV5-4 and TRBJ1-5): ETGVTQSPTHLIKTRGQQVTLRCSSQSGHNTVSWYQQALGQGPQFIFQYYREEENGRGNFPPRFSGLQFPNYSSELNVNALELDDSALYLCASSRDPTQPQHFGDGTRLSIL.